The clone carrying this T cell receptor (beta chain) was observed many times. What it recognizes is unknown. Trimming took 0 bases from V and 2 from J, leaving 12 bases between them. This CDR3 contains 16 residues. The germline V gene has CDR1 LGHNA and CDR2 YNFKEQ. TCRdb re-analysed the 5' RACE reads in MiXCR, keeping a single row per CDR3 protein. The sample yields 35,000 to 50,000 distinct CDR3 sequences, less than 35% seen once. General study results and limits: Tumor memory CD4+ T cell TCR gene usage was found to cluster with blood and lymph node memory CD4+ cells and with lymph node naive CD4+ cells.

The sequence derives from a female donor with breast cancer. Sequenced material: memory CD4+ T cells sorted from a lymph node. Subset here: memory CD4+ T cells, CD4+CD45RO+CD25-. J is TRBJ2-3 and V is TRBV4-2; a possible D gene is TRBD2 (6 bases). Here the CDR3 DNA reads TGTGCCAGCAGCCAAGATAGGCTAGCGCCCACAGATACGCAGTATTTT. It yields the protein CASSQDRLAPTDTQYF.